This section outlines one T cell receptor beta chain sequence together with its context. What it binds is not known. This same CDR3 is encoded by further DNA sequences in the sample. Positively selected for CCR7, the CD45RO-negative cells used as naive CD8 cells excluded terminally differentiated effector memory CD45RA+ cells. These data are taken from a study of shared clonotypes between healthy human individuals. The study, taken as a whole, reports: Non-shared clonotypes had lower generation probabilities than clonotypes shared by all four sorted-subset donors. Naive CD4 clonotype sharing across a handful of donors was 4% to 5%.

A deep-level run was used for the assay. The table came from immunoSEQ multiplex PCR; TCRdb's copy has only in-frame clones and leaves some out. The table includes over 2,000,000 clones, roughly 95% detected once. Trimming removed 3 bases from V and 3 bases from J; junction bases left unmatched: 2. Germline CDR1 and CDR2: MNHEY and SMNVEV (reference sequence). The length of the CDR3 is 13 residues. The TCR was taken from a young man in good health. Some clones in this sample may be carry-over from other donors' samples. This sequence joins TRBV27 and TRBJ2-7, with 7 positions matching TRBD2. Sequencing used naive CD8+ T cells from PBMCs. CDR3 nucleotides: TGTGCCAGCAGTTTCGCTAGCGGCTACGAGCAGTACTTC. This encodes CASSFASGYEQYF.